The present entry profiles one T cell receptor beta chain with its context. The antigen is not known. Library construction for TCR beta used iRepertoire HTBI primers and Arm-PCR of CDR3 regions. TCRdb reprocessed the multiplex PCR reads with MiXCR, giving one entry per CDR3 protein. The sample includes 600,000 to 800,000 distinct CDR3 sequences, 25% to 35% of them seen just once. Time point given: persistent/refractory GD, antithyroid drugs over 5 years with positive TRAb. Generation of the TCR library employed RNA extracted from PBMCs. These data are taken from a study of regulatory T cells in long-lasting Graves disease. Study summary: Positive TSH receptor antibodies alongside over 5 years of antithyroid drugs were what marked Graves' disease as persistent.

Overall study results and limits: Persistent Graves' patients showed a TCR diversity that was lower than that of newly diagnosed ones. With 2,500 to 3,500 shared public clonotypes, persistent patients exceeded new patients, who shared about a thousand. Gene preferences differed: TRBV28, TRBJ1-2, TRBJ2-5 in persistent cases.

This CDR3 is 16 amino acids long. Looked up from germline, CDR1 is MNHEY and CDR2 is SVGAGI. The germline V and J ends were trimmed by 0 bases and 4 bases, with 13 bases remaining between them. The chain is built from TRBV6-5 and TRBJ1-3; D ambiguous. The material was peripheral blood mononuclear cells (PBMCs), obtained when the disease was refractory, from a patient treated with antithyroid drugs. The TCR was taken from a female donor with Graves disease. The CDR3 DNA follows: TGTGCCAGCAGTTACTCAGGACCCGTCTCCGGAAACACCATATATTTT. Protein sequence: CASSYSGPVSGNTIYF.